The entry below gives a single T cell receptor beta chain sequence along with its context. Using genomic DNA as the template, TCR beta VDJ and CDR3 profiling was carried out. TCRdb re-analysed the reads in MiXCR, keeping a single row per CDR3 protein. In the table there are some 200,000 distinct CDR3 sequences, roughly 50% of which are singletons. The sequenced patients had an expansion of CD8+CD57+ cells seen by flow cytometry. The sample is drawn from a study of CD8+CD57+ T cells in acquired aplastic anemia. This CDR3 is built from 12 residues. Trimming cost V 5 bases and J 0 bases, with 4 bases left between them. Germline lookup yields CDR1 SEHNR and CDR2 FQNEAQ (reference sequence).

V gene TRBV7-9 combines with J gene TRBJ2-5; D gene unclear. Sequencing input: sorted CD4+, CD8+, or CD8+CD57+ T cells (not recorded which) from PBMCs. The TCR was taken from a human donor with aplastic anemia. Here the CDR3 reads CASSTNQETQYF. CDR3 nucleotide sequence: TGTGCCAGCAGCACTAACCAAGAGACCCAGTACTTC.